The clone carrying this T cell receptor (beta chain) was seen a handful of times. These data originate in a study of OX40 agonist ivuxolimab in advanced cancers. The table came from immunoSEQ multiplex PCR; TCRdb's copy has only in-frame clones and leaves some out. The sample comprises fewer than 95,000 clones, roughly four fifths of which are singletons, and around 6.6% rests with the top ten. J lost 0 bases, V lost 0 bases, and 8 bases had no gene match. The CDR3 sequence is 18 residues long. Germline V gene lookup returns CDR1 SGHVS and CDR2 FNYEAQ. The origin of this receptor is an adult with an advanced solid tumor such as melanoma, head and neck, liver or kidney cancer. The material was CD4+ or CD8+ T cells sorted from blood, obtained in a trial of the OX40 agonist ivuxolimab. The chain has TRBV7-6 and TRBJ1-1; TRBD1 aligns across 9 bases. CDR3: CASSLAFRDREMNTEAFF. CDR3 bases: TGTGCCAGCAGCTTAGCTTTTAGGGACAGGGAAATGAACACTGAAGCTTTCTTT.